Listed below are T cell receptor beta chains from one sample, sequenced in a study of blood T cells in healthy people across ages. TCRdb analysed the 5' RACE reads with MiXCR anew, one entry per CDR3 protein. The top ten clones hold 23% of a sample with some 1.8 million distinct CDR3 sequences, more than 35% of them seen once. Sequencing was performed on blood. The receptors come from a human donor in good health. CDR3s include the opening cysteine and the closing phenylalanine or tryptophan. D genes are given only for firm matches. Clone size appears in some rows only: once, few, many, or a class for an expanded clone.

d_call: .; v_call: TRBV20-1; clone_size: .; j_call: TRBJ2-7; cdr3_nt: TGCAGTGCTAGAGCTCAAAGGGGACCCTACGAGCAGTACTTC; cdr3_aa: CSARAQRGPYEQYF
d_call: .; v_call: TRBV29-1; clone_size: .; j_call: TRBJ2-3; cdr3_nt: TGCAGCGTTGGATACGCGGGGCGTAGCACAGATACGCAGTATTTT; cdr3_aa: CSVGYAGRSTDTQYF
d_call: .; v_call: TRBV25-1; clone_size: .; j_call: TRBJ2-5; cdr3_nt: TGTGCCAGCCTCTCAGGGGTGGAGCAGTACTTC; cdr3_aa: CASLSGVEQYF
d_call: TRBD1; v_call: TRBV27; clone_size: .; j_call: TRBJ1-2; cdr3_nt: TGTGCCACCCGGGGAGTGGGACAGGGGGGTGGCTACACCTTC; cdr3_aa: CATRGVGQGGGYTF
d_call: TRBD1; v_call: TRBV5-1; clone_size: .; j_call: TRBJ2-5; cdr3_nt: TGCGCCAGCAGCTTGGGACCAATCCGGACAGGGGGGCGTCTAAAAGAGACCCAGTACTTC; cdr3_aa: CASSLGPIRTGGRLKETQYF
d_call: .; v_call: TRBV20-1; clone_size: .; j_call: TRBJ1-2; cdr3_nt: TGCAGTTCTCATGGAAACAGGCCCCTCTATGGCTACACCTTC; cdr3_aa: CSSHGNRPLYGYTF
d_call: .; v_call: TRBV7-3; clone_size: .; j_call: TRBJ2-3; cdr3_nt: TGTGCCAGCAGCTTGTCTCCGATGGATACGCAGTATTTT; cdr3_aa: CASSLSPMDTQYF
d_call: TRBD2; v_call: TRBV2; clone_size: once; j_call: TRBJ2-3; cdr3_nt: TGTGCCAGCAGTGCGACTAGCGGGGTTACGCAGTATTTT; cdr3_aa: CASSATSGVTQYF
d_call: .; v_call: TRBV6-2/TRBV6-3; clone_size: .; j_call: TRBJ1-2; cdr3_nt: TGTGCCAGCAGTTACACCCGCGACTTGGACAGTTTTGGCCACACCTTC; cdr3_aa: CASSYTRDLDSFGHTF
d_call: .; v_call: TRBV20-1; clone_size: .; j_call: TRBJ2-7; cdr3_nt: TGCAGTGCTTTAGCGCGGGACTCCTACGAGCAGTACTTC; cdr3_aa: CSALARDSYEQYF
d_call: .; v_call: TRBV6-1; clone_size: few; j_call: TRBJ2-7; cdr3_nt: TGTGCCAGCAGTGAAACCCCCTACGGGACAACTACCTACGAGCAGTACTTC; cdr3_aa: CASSETPYGTTTYEQYF
d_call: .; v_call: TRBV28; clone_size: .; j_call: TRBJ1-1; cdr3_nt: TGTGCCAGCAGTTTAAAGGGGTCGATCAGGGGAGCTTTCTTT; cdr3_aa: CASSLKGSIRGAFF
d_call: TRBD2; v_call: TRBV29-1; clone_size: .; j_call: TRBJ2-3; cdr3_nt: TGCAGCGTTGAAAAGCGGGGGAAAGGAACAGATACGCAGTATTTT; cdr3_aa: CSVEKRGKGTDTQYF
d_call: .; v_call: TRBV29-1; clone_size: .; j_call: TRBJ2-2; cdr3_nt: TGCAGCGTTTTACAGCCTACCGACTCCGGGGAGCTGTTTTTT; cdr3_aa: CSVLQPTDSGELFF
d_call: .; v_call: TRBV4-3; clone_size: many; j_call: TRBJ2-7; cdr3_nt: TGCGCCAGCAGCCCTTCCCGGGATATGGGCGAGCAGTACTTC; cdr3_aa: CASSPSRDMGEQYF
d_call: .; v_call: TRBV21-1; clone_size: .; j_call: TRBJ2-1; cdr3_nt: TGTGCCAGGACGCGATCCGGGACTAGCCTTGGGAGGAATGAGCAGTTCTTC; cdr3_aa: CARTRSGTSLGRNEQFF
d_call: .; v_call: TRBV6-6; clone_size: .; j_call: TRBJ2-5; cdr3_nt: TGTACCAGCGGAGCGGGGACCCAGTACTTC; cdr3_aa: CTSGAGTQYF
d_call: TRBD1; v_call: TRBV10-3; clone_size: .; j_call: TRBJ1-5; cdr3_nt: TGTGCCATCAGTGAGGACAGGGAGGATCAGCCCCAGCATTTT; cdr3_aa: CAISEDREDQPQHF
d_call: .; v_call: TRBV4-3; clone_size: .; j_call: TRBJ1-2; cdr3_nt: TGCGCCAGCAGCTACCAAGTCACGAGGGCGGATGGCTACACCTTC; cdr3_aa: CASSYQVTRADGYTF
d_call: .; v_call: TRBV12-3/TRBV12-4; clone_size: few; j_call: TRBJ1-1; cdr3_nt: TGTGCCAGCAGTTGGGGGGTAGGGAACACTGAAGCTTTCTTT; cdr3_aa: CASSWGVGNTEAFF